The following is a T cell receptor (beta chain) sequence with its context. The record originates from a study of blood T cell repertoires in COVID-19. Study details: PBMCs, B-cell-depleted T cells, or T cells were the source of the cDNA or gDNA that made up the material.

In the original processing: Reference gene primer amplification gave estimated nucleated cell counts. The assay was immunoSEQ multiplex PCR, and TCRdb's table has in-frame clones only and misses some. D and trimming come from the DNA, and the V and J calls and clone size come from that table. The top ten clones hold 7.5% to 8.5% of a sample with roughly 150,000 clones, roughly 84% of them seen once. Germline V gene lookup returns CDR1 SGHRS and CDR2 YFSETQ. The trim removed 3 bases at V and 5 bases at J, leaving 8 bases unmatched. The CDR3 has 15 amino acids. The TCR originated in a human donor in a cohort sampled during active COVID-19. This sequence joins TRBV5-1 and TRBJ2-5, with 9 bases fitting TRBD1. Sequences were obtained from peripheral blood. The CDR3 here is CASSWDRVVGETQYF. CDR3 nucleotide sequence: TGCGCCAGCAGCTGGGACAGGGTGGTAGGCGAGACCCAGTACTTC.